This T cell receptor (beta chain) was profiled in a study of blood T cell dynamics during melanoma immunotherapy. The time point is: pre-treatment baseline. Germline V CDR1 and CDR2: MDHEN, SYDVKM. The V and J ends lost 6 bases and 2 bases, in that order; junction bases with no gene match: 7. The length of the CDR3 is 15 residues. Sequenced by immunoSEQ multiplex PCR; TCRdb stores in-frame clones only, minus some. Among 9,000 to 10,000 clones listed, approximately 86% were seen once. The J gene is TRBJ2-7, the V gene TRBV28; 10 bases fit TRBD1. The source is a human donor with melanoma. This specimen consisted of blood, obtained from a patient treated with checkpoint blockade. CDR3 sequence reads: CASSIRGQGAYEQYF. CDR3 nucleotide sequence: TGTGCCAGCAGCATCCGAGGACAGGGGGCCTACGAGCAGTACTTC.